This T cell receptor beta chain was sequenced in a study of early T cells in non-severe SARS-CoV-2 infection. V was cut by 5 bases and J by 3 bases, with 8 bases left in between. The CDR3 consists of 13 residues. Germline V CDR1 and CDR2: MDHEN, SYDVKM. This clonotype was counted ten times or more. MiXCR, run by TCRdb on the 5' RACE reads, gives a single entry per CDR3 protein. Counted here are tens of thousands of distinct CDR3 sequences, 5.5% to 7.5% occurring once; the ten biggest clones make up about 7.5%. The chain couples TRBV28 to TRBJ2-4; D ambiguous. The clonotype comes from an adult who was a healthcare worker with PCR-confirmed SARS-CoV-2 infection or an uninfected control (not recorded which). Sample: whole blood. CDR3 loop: CASSGYDKNIQYF. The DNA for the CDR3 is TGTGCCAGCAGTGGGTACGACAAAAACATTCAGTACTTC.